The entry below gives a single TCR beta chain sequence along with its context. Its target antigen remains unknown. A much more abundant neighbour one base away suggests this may be a read error. From the germline V gene, CDR1 is ENHRY and CDR2 is SYGVKD. The CDR3, cysteine through phenylalanine, is 14 amino acids long. Only the CDR3 region is kept as DNA, spanning 42 bases read in frame from base 1. This specimen comes from a study of molecular identifiers for immune sequencing clone quantification (dated by TCRdb to 2016 to 2019). Regarding the complete study: In a replicate experiment, RNA from around 20,000 or 100,000 naive CD8 T cells was split into five aliquots, four of which were sequenced. This methods study used CD8 T cells to benchmark TCR RNA copy counting and molecular-identifier clustering-based TCR repertoire sequencing (MIDCIRS).

Library construction relied on PCR. TCRdb lists the instrument as Illumina HiSeq 4000. Preparation of bulk TCR libraries followed a previously described approach, with the TCR primers listed in Table S5. Total RNA was purified with the Qiagen AllPrep DNA/RNA kit. Before analysis, reads from multiple sequencing runs of the same library were pooled. In the original analysis: Reads were retained only if their TCR constant sequence matched exactly, and those retained reads were trimmed to 150 nt and grouped according to their 12-nt molecular barcodes. Reads within each barcode group were sub-clustered using a 15% Levenshtein threshold, and quality-weighted consensus sequences were constructed for each RNA molecule. Non-functional sequences were excluded, and lower-count sequences lying one edit away from another sequence were also excluded. On the basis of fitting two negative binomial distributions, barcode sub-clusters with fewer than 20% of the maximum read count were discarded. TCRdb handled the public reads itself, with Q25 trimming in fastp and clone calling in MiXCR, and kept productive beta chains. When rows share a CDR3 protein, they turn into one entry using the most common DNA and genes. TCRdb's processing, not the authors' own work, is the source of the V and J calls. The sample data list some 100,000 distinct CDR3 sequences, and roughly 19% of these were observed just once. Roughly 0.93% of the sample is held by the ten biggest clonotypes.

Libraries of naive CD8 T cells were built from anywhere between about 17,000 and 1,000,000 sorted cells, with 10%, 30% or 50% of the purified RNA used. Naive CD8 T cells, defined as CD8+CD4-CCR7+CD45RA+, were FACS-sorted into RLT Plus buffer on a BD FACSAria II. Approximately eleven TCR copies' worth of Jurkat RNA were spiked into roughly 17,000-1,100,000 naive CD8 T cell samples to test detection sensitivity. Enrichment of CD8 T cells was done with RosetteSep CD8+ T Cell Enrichment Cocktail plus Ficoll-Paque, and ACK red cell lysis came afterward. Summary of the overall study and its limitations: Spiked-in Jurkat TCR RNA (roughly 10 copies' worth), which is not part of the donor repertoire, was contained in the naive libraries. Even against a background of some 920,000 naive CD8 T cells, spiked-in Jurkat TCR RNA amounting to a single cell's worth was reported to be detectable. When barcode sub-clustering was not used, chimeric consensus sequences inflated TCR diversity, with chimeras reaching as high as 47%. About three recovered TCR RNA copies per cell were obtained by modeling, versus 9 to 10 by digital PCR, implying a capture efficiency of 25% to 30%. In CMV-specific effector cells, over 99% of molecules were held by clones above 20 RNA copies, whereas under 1% of molecules were held by such clones in naive cells. Highly expanded clone sizes could be underestimated because identical TCR molecules may share a barcode.

Sequences were obtained from naive CD8+ T cells from blood, with Jurkat cell RNA spiked in. The sample's cell subset or site label, decoded: FACS-sorted CD8+CD4-CCR7+CD45RA+ naive T cells. The rearranged segments are TRBV10-3 and TRBJ2-7, and 8 junction bases match TRBD2. The receptor comes from a human donor in good health. Some libraries in this study had Jurkat cell RNA spiked in. The CDR3 region reads CAISWSGGAHEQHF. The DNA sequence follows: TGTGCCATCAGTTGGTCGGGAGGGGCCCACGAGCAGCACTTC.